Listed below are T cell receptor beta chains from one sample, sequenced in a study of CD8 T cells in Susac syndrome. TCRdb processed the immunoSEQ multiplex PCR reads anew with MiXCR; each CDR3 protein has one entry. The sample holds about 150,000 distinct CDR3 sequences; around 95% are singletons and the top ten take 0.16%. Sequenced: CD4+ T cells from PBMCs. Receptor source: a human donor with Susac syndrome. Both conserved end residues are part of each CDR3. The order of the fields is D gene, clone size, V gene, J gene, CDR3 protein, CDR3 DNA. D genes are given only for firm matches. Not all rows give a size; the values are once, few, many and, for expanded clones, a class.

D: NA
size: NA
V: TRBV30
J: TRBJ1-2
CDR3: CAWSPHGTAYGYTF
DNA: TGTGCCTGGAGTCCGCACGGGACGGCCTATGGCTACACCTTC

D: NA
size: NA
V: TRBV6-1
J: TRBJ1-6
CDR3: CASSASGGNNSPLHF
DNA: TGTGCCAGCAGTGCCAGTGGAGGCAATAATTCACCCCTCCACTTT

D: TRBD2
size: NA
V: TRBV20-1
J: TRBJ2-7
CDR3: CSAHGLAGRYEQYF
DNA: TGCAGTGCCCATGGACTAGCGGGGCGTTACGAGCAGTACTTC

D: NA
size: NA
V: TRBV19
J: TRBJ1-1
CDR3: CASSNGGADTEAFF
DNA: TGTGCCAGTAGTAACGGGGGCGCGGACACTGAAGCTTTCTTT

D: NA
size: NA
V: TRBV2
J: TRBJ2-5
CDR3: CASSPIHGETQYF
DNA: TGTGCCAGCAGCCCCATACACGGAGAGACCCAGTACTTC

D: NA
size: NA
V: TRBV25-1
J: TRBJ1-2
CDR3: CASSKGALKGYTF
DNA: TGTGCCAGCAGTAAAGGAGCCCTAAAGGGCTACACCTTC

D: TRBD1
size: once
V: TRBV24-1
J: TRBJ2-2
CDR3: CATGDSATRELFF
DNA: TGTGCCACAGGGGACAGTGCCACGCGGGAGCTGTTTTTT

D: TRBD1
size: NA
V: TRBV6-1
J: TRBJ1-5
CDR3: CATTVTGGNQPQHF
DNA: TGTGCCACTACGGTCACAGGGGGCAATCAGCCCCAGCATTTT

D: TRBD1
size: NA
V: TRBV11-2
J: TRBJ2-4
CDR3: CASSSTRGPWGNIQYF
DNA: TGTGCCAGCAGCTCGACCAGGGGGCCCTGGGGAAACATTCAGTACTTC

D: NA
size: NA
V: TRBV3-1
J: TRBJ2-7
CDR3: CASSQLYSYEQYF
DNA: TGTGCCAGCAGCCAACTCTACTCCTACGAGCAGTACTTC

D: TRBD1
size: NA
V: TRBV7-2
J: TRBJ2-7
CDR3: CASSPGTGLREQYF
DNA: TGTGCCAGCAGCCCCGGGACAGGGTTACGCGAGCAGTACTTC

D: NA
size: NA
V: TRBV2
J: TRBJ2-1
CDR3: CARGNNEQFF
DNA: TGTGCCAGGGGAAACAATGAGCAGTTCTTC

D: NA
size: NA
V: TRBV18
J: TRBJ2-7
CDR3: CASSTGRPGEQYF
DNA: TGTGCCAGCTCAACGGGACGTCCAGGCGAGCAGTACTTC

D: TRBD2
size: NA
V: TRBV12-3/TRBV12-4
J: TRBJ2-3
CDR3: CASSTSADTQYF
DNA: TGTGCCAGCAGTACTAGCGCAGATACGCAGTATTTT

D: NA
size: NA
V: TRBV15
J: TRBJ1-1
CDR3: CATSRASGSTEAFF
DNA: TGTGCCACCAGCAGAGCCTCAGGTTCCACTGAAGCTTTCTTT

D: NA
size: NA
V: TRBV7-9
J: TRBJ1-1
CDR3: CASSSTGVATEAFF
DNA: TGTGCCAGCAGCTCCACGGGGGTTGCCACTGAAGCTTTCTTT

D: NA
size: NA
V: TRBV20-1
J: TRBJ1-5
CDR3: CSAPGRLANQPQHF
DNA: TGCAGTGCGCCGGGACGCCTCGCGAATCAGCCCCAGCATTTT

D: NA
size: NA
V: TRBV20-1
J: TRBJ2-3
CDR3: CSARLEGHITDTQYF
DNA: TGCAGTGCTAGGTTGGAGGGGCACATCACAGATACGCAGTATTTT

D: TRBD1
size: NA
V: TRBV20-1
J: TRBJ2-5
CDR3: CSARGEQGEEETQYF
DNA: TGCAGTGCTCGAGGGGAACAGGGGGAAGAAGAGACCCAGTACTTC

D: TRBD1
size: NA
V: TRBV4-1
J: TRBJ2-2
CDR3: CASSQGQGIGKDLFF
DNA: TGCGCCAGCAGCCAAGGACAGGGGATCGGGAAGGACCTGTTTTTT

D: TRBD2
size: NA
V: TRBV11-3
J: TRBJ2-2
CDR3: CASSPGRTSGGVRELFF
DNA: TGTGCCAGCAGCCCTGGCCGGACTAGCGGGGGGGTCCGGGAGCTGTTTTTT

D: NA
size: NA
V: TRBV6-2/TRBV6-3
J: TRBJ2-7
CDR3: CASRALGALYEQYF
DNA: TGTGCCAGCAGGGCGCTCGGGGCCCTCTACGAGCAGTACTTC

D: NA
size: NA
V: TRBV12-3/TRBV12-4
J: TRBJ2-5
CDR3: CASKRTGETQYF
DNA: TGTGCCAGCAAGCGCACCGGTGAGACCCAGTACTTC

D: NA
size: NA
V: TRBV20-1
J: TRBJ2-3
CDR3: CSAMRSGDTQYF
DNA: TGCAGTGCTATGCGGTCGGGAGATACGCAGTATTTT

D: NA
size: NA
V: TRBV15
J: TRBJ2-7
CDR3: CATSRAYTREQYF
DNA: TGTGCCACCAGCAGAGCCTATACGAGAGAGCAGTACTTC

D: NA
size: NA
V: TRBV16
J: TRBJ1-4
CDR3: CASSRTRQEIEKLFF
DNA: TGTGCCAGCAGCAGAACGAGACAGGAGATTGAAAAACTGTTTTTT

D: TRBD1
size: NA
V: TRBV5-4
J: TRBJ1-1
CDR3: CASSATGAPGAFF
DNA: TGTGCCAGCAGCGCGACAGGGGCCCCTGGGGCTTTCTTT

D: NA
size: NA
V: TRBV20-1
J: TRBJ2-5
CDR3: CSARRVGETQYF
DNA: TGCAGTGCTAGACGGGTAGGGGAGACCCAGTACTTC

D: TRBD1
size: NA
V: TRBV27
J: TRBJ1-6
CDR3: CASRSTGGRSPLHF
DNA: TGTGCCAGCAGATCTACAGGGGGCCGTTCACCCCTCCACTTT

D: NA
size: NA
V: TRBV28
J: TRBJ2-4
CDR3: CASSLRPGLAKNIQYF
DNA: TGTGCCAGCAGTTTACGTCCAGGGTTGGCCAAAAACATTCAGTACTTC

D: TRBD2
size: NA
V: TRBV18
J: TRBJ2-7
CDR3: CASSPLGGGDTYEQYF
DNA: TGTGCCAGCTCACCACTTGGCGGGGGGGATACCTACGAGCAGTACTTC

D: TRBD2
size: NA
V: TRBV7-2
J: TRBJ2-7
CDR3: CASLAGDISYEQYF
DNA: TGTGCCAGCCTAGCGGGGGATATCTCCTACGAGCAGTACTTC

D: TRBD1
size: once
V: TRBV29-1
J: TRBJ1-2
CDR3: CSVEEDRFPNYGYTF
DNA: TGCAGCGTTGAAGAGGACAGGTTTCCCAACTATGGCTACACCTTC

D: TRBD1
size: NA
V: TRBV27
J: TRBJ1-1
CDR3: CASRTGGGWNTEAFF
DNA: TGTGCCAGCCGGACAGGGGGCGGGTGGAACACTGAAGCTTTCTTT

D: TRBD2
size: NA
V: TRBV20-1
J: TRBJ2-5
CDR3: CSASEQRGQETQYF
DNA: TGCAGTGCTTCGGAACAGCGGGGCCAAGAGACCCAGTACTTC

D: TRBD2
size: NA
V: TRBV12-3/TRBV12-4
J: TRBJ2-7
CDR3: CASSLASGGAYEQYF
DNA: TGTGCCAGCAGTTTGGCTAGCGGGGGGGCTTACGAGCAGTACTTC

D: TRBD1
size: NA
V: TRBV20-1
J: TRBJ2-1
CDR3: CSASRDSLYNEQFF
DNA: TGCAGTGCTAGCCGGGACAGCCTCTACAATGAGCAGTTCTTC

D: NA
size: NA
V: TRBV29-1
J: TRBJ2-5
CDR3: CSVEDPGTQYF
DNA: TGCAGCGTTGAAGACCCCGGGACCCAGTACTTC

D: NA
size: NA
V: TRBV20-1
J: TRBJ2-5
CDR3: CSATGASQETQYF
DNA: TGCAGTGCTACAGGGGCGTCCCAAGAGACCCAGTACTTC

D: NA
size: few
V: TRBV7-9
J: TRBJ1-5
CDR3: CASSLGGTPNQPQHF
DNA: TGTGCCAGCAGCTTAGGCGGGACACCTAATCAGCCCCAGCATTTT

D: NA
size: NA
V: TRBV14
J: TRBJ2-1
CDR3: CASSQLLDSQSSYNEQFF
DNA: TGTGCCAGCAGCCAACTACTGGACAGCCAGAGCTCCTACAATGAGCAGTTCTTC

D: NA
size: NA
V: TRBV4-2
J: TRBJ2-3
CDR3: CASSPSADTDTQYF
DNA: TGTGCCAGCAGCCCCTCGGCGGACACAGATACGCAGTATTTT

D: NA
size: NA
V: TRBV27
J: TRBJ2-3
CDR3: CASSLQSPGTDTQYF
DNA: TGTGCCAGCAGTTTACAAAGTCCTGGCACAGATACGCAGTATTTT

D: NA
size: NA
V: TRBV2
J: TRBJ2-7
CDR3: CASSIQGYEQYF
DNA: TGTGCCAGCAGCATCCAGGGTTACGAGCAGTACTTC

D: NA
size: NA
V: TRBV6-2/TRBV6-3
J: TRBJ1-2
CDR3: CASSPEGLGGYTF
DNA: TGTGCCAGCAGCCCCGAGGGGTTGGGTGGCTACACCTTC

D: NA
size: NA
V: TRBV5-6
J: TRBJ2-7
CDR3: CASSATGESYEQYF
DNA: TGTGCCAGCAGCGCAACCGGGGAATCGTACGAGCAGTACTTC

D: NA
size: NA
V: TRBV12-3/TRBV12-4
J: TRBJ1-5
CDR3: CASSWVTNQPQHF
DNA: TGTGCCAGCAGTTGGGTAACGAATCAGCCCCAGCATTTT

D: NA
size: NA
V: TRBV14
J: TRBJ2-5
CDR3: CASSQVRGETQYF
DNA: TGTGCCAGCAGCCAAGTGCGTGGAGAGACCCAGTACTTC

D: NA
size: NA
V: TRBV11-2
J: TRBJ1-1
CDR3: CASSFRVDTEAFF
DNA: TGTGCCAGCAGCTTCAGGGTAGACACTGAAGCTTTCTTT

D: TRBD1
size: once
V: TRBV5-1
J: TRBJ1-5
CDR3: CASSRTTGGNQPQHF
DNA: TGCGCCAGCAGCAGAACGACAGGGGGCAATCAGCCCCAGCATTTT

D: TRBD1
size: NA
V: TRBV3-1
J: TRBJ2-1
CDR3: CASSRDRGGEQFF
DNA: TGTGCCAGCAGCCGCGACAGGGGTGGGGAGCAGTTCTTC

D: NA
size: NA
V: TRBV12-3/TRBV12-4
J: TRBJ2-6
CDR3: CASSWTARSGANVLTF
DNA: TGTGCCAGCAGTTGGACAGCGCGCTCTGGGGCCAACGTCCTGACTTTC

D: NA
size: NA
V: TRBV29-1
J: TRBJ2-5
CDR3: CSVEKSGPETQYF
DNA: TGCAGCGTTGAGAAGTCGGGGCCTGAGACCCAGTACTTC

D: NA
size: NA
V: TRBV18
J: TRBJ1-2
CDR3: CASSPPGSANYGYTF
DNA: TGTGCCAGCTCACCACCGGGGAGCGCTAACTATGGCTACACCTTC

D: TRBD1
size: NA
V: TRBV3-1
J: TRBJ1-1
CDR3: CASTDREDTEAFF
DNA: TGTGCCAGCACAGACAGGGAGGACACTGAAGCTTTCTTT